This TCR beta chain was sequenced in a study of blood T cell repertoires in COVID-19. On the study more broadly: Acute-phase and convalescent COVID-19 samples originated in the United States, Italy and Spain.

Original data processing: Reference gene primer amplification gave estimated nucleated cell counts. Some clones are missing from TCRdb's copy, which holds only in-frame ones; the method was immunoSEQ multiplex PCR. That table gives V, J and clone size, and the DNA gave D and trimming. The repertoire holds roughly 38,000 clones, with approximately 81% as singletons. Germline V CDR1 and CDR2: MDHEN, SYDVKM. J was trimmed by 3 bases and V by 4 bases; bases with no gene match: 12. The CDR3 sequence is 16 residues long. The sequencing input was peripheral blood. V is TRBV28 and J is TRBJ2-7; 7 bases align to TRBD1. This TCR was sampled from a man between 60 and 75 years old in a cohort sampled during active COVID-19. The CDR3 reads CASSSPQRQGLYEQYF. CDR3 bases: TGTGCCAGCAGTTCCCCTCAGCGACAGGGTCTCTACGAGCAGTACTTC.